This T cell receptor (beta chain) was retrieved from a study of CD8 T cells in Susac syndrome (dated by TCRdb to 2018 to 2020). With regard to the full study: Whether CD8+ T cell activation and differentiation in Susac syndrome was antigen driven was tested using repertoire sequencing. CD8+ T cell repertoire clonality was compared between around eleven healthy donors, around 14 Susac syndrome patients and around 16 multiple sclerosis patients. Broader findings and caveats from the paper: The study acknowledged that relatively few individuals were included in the TCR sequencing and HLA analysis.

Peripheral blood CD8+ and CD4+ T cells from healthy donors, Susac syndrome patients and multiple sclerosis patients were profiled using high-throughput TCR beta sequencing. Multiple sclerosis controls were treatment-naive patients with stable or active relapsing-remitting disease fulfilling revised McDonald criteria. Bulk CD8+ and CD4+ T cells were purified by magnetic negative isolation, whereas CD8+ TEMRA cells were enriched by FACS. Blood was drawn into EDTA tubes, processed within 24 hours, and PBMCs were isolated by density gradient centrifugation. PBMCs intended for TCR sequencing were cryopreserved in liquid nitrogen and thawed later in a water bath at 37 degrees C. A purity of at least 90% was achieved for sorted or isolated CD4+, CD8+ and CD8+ TEMRA cells. RNA was extracted with the RNeasy kit and roughly 0.45 to 1 ug was reverse transcribed using random hexamers. The immunoSEQ multiplex PCR assay, covering 54 Vbeta and 13 Jbeta segments, was used to amplify TCR beta CDR3 regions. To correct PCR amplification bias, a synthetic template baseline was used for both primer optimization and computational correction. The authors' analysis ran thus. Reads were annotated to V, D and J genes per IMGT and analyzed with immunoSEQ Analyzer, keeping only productive sequences. Clonality was computed as one minus Shannon entropy normalized by log2 of the number of productive unique sequences. Public and private clones were assessed among the 100 most prevalent clones of each patient and control. Clones were defined as Susac-specific if absent from the healthy and MS cohorts, from 900 to 1,300 published viral clones and from other ImmuneACCESS disease sequences. TCRdb passed the public sequencing reads through fastp at Q25 and MiXCR, retaining productive beta sequences. When rows share a CDR3 protein, they turn into one entry using the most common DNA and genes. These V and J calls are TCRdb output, not the study's own analysis. This sample gives about 300,000 distinct CDR3 sequences in total; around nine tenths of them show up just once. Of the sample, 0.18% is held by the ten largest clones.

The junction carries 9 bases between V and J, which are trimmed by 6 bases and 4 bases respectively. CDR1 is given as MNHEY and CDR2 as SVGEGT, both from the germline V gene. The CDR3, from cysteine to phenylalanine, totals 13 residues. CDR3 DNA is the only sequence kept; it has 39 bases, read in frame from the first base. Comments on this clonotype: Its recognized antigen is unknown. Base qualities are not provided; no much larger clone lies one nucleotide away.

This TCR came from a human donor with multiple sclerosis. The sequenced sample was CD8+ T cells from PBMCs. The chain employs TRBV6-2 or TRBV6-3 and TRBJ2-2; confidence is insufficient to name the D gene. DNA sequence: TGTGCCAGCAGCAATGTAGGCACCGGGGAGCTGTTTTTT. The translation is CASSNVGTGELFF.